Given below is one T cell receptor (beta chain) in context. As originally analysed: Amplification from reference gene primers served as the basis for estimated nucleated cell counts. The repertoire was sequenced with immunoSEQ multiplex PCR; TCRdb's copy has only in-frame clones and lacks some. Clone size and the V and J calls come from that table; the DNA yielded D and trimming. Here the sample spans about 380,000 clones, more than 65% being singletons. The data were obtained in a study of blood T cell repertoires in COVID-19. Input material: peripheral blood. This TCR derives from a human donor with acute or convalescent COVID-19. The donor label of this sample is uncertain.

The CDR3: CASSPRTQSFEQFF. Written as DNA, the CDR3 is TGTGCCAGCTCACCCCGCACGCAGTCGTTTGAGCAGTTCTTC. J is TRBJ2-1 and V is TRBV18; D is uncertain. V was clipped by 3 bases and J by 9 bases, with 15 bases between them. Germline V CDR1 and CDR2: KGHSH, LQKENI. The CDR3 consists of 14 residues.